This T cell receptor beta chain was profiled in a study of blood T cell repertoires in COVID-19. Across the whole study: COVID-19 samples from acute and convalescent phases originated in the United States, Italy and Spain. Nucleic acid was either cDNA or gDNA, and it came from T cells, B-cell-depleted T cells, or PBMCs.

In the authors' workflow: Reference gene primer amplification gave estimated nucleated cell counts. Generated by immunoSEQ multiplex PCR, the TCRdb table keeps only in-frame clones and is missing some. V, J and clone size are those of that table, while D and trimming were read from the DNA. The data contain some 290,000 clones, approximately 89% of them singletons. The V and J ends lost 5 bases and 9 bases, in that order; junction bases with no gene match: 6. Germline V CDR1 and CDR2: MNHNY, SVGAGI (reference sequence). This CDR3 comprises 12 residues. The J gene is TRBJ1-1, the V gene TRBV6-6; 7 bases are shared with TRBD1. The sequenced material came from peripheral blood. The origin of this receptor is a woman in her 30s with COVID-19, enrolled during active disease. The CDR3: CASSGDRLKAFF. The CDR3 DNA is TGTGCCAGCAGTGGGGACAGACTTAAAGCTTTCTTT.